The 15 T cell receptor beta chains below were found in one sample sequenced in a study of control samples from healthy donors and cancer patients. Sequencing used immunoSEQ multiplex PCR; TCRdb keeps in-frame clones, though not all of them. The sample lists more than 85,000 clones, around 92% occurring once. The source material was blood. All receptors derive from a woman between 18 and 29 years old in good health.

V and J are TRBV18 and TRBJ1-1; D is uncertain. Per the germline V gene, CDR1 is KGHSH and CDR2 is LQKENI. CDR3 size: 13 residues. Trimming removed 6 bases from V and 6 bases from J, with 14 bases in between. CDR3 protein: CASSRGNHPEAFF. Here the CDR3 DNA reads TGTGCCAGCTCGAGAGGGAACCATCCTGAAGCTTTCTTT.

The J gene is TRBJ2-1, the V gene TRBV24-1; 8 positions agree with TRBD2. The V segment lost 0 bases and the J segment 5 bases; nucleotides outside the gene matches: 2. The CDR3 runs 15 residues. Germline loops: CDR1 KGHDR, CDR2 SFDVKD. The chain's CDR3 is CATSDLPGRDNEQFF. CDR3 nucleotide sequence: TGTGCCACCAGTGATTTGCCCGGGAGGGACAATGAGCAGTTCTTC.

In this sample, this clone is medium-sized. The chain's CDR3 is CASSLGLGGARRGFF. In DNA form, the CDR3 reads TGTGCCAGCAGCTTAGGATTGGGGGGCGCAAGGAGAGGGTTCTTC. This sequence joins TRBV13 and TRBJ2-1; D is tentatively TRBD1 or TRBD2 (6 bases each). Germline V gives CDR1 PRHDT, CDR2 FYEKMQ (reference sequence). There are 15 residues in the CDR3. The V end was cut by 0 bases, the J end by 15 bases, with 21 bases between.

The V gene is TRBV19, the J gene TRBJ2-3; no reliable D call. The CDR3 is made up of 13 amino acids. Trimming pared 6 bases from V and 6 bases from J, leaving 13 bases between. In germline, CDR1 is LNHDA, CDR2 SQIVND (reference sequence). The CDR3 DNA follows: TGTGCCAGTAGCCCTACCCCGCCGGATACGCAGTATTTT. Amino acids: CASSPTPPDTQYF.

The V gene is TRBV15, the J gene TRBJ2-1; a weak D match, TRBD1 (6 bases). The CDR3 contains 17 residues. The V gene's germline CDR1 is LNHNV and CDR2 YYDKDF (reference sequence). Trimming shortened V by 5 bases and J by 3 bases, and 20 bases separated the two germline ends. The CDR3 here is CATSGGEFETFYNEQFF. CDR3 coding DNA: TGTGCCACCAGCGGGGGCGAATTTGAGACCTTCTACAATGAGCAGTTCTTC.

The chain is built from TRBV28 and TRBJ1-1; tentative D call: TRBD1 (6 bases). V lost 1 base, J lost 6 bases, and 9 bases lay in between. The V gene's germline CDR1 is MDHEN and CDR2 SYDVKM. The CDR3 length is 13 residues. The CDR3 bases are TGTGCCAGCAGTTTATTAGGGGGGGCTGAAGCTTTCTTT. Protein: CASSLLGGAEAFF.

The genes are TRBV5-6 and TRBJ1-2; a possible D gene is TRBD1 (5 bases). V was trimmed by 3 bases and J by 10 bases, leaving 19 bases between them. CDR3 size: 14 residues. Germline CDR1 is SGHDT and CDR2 is YYEEEE. The CDR3 sequence: CASSSGTDTAPYTF. CDR3 DNA: TGTGCCAGCAGCTCCGGGACGGACACCGCGCCCTACACCTTC. Full variable domain (rest looked up from reference TRBV5-6 and TRBJ1-2): DAGVTQSPTHLIKTRGQQVTLRCSPKSGHDTVSWYQQALGQGPQFIFQYYEEEERQRGNFPDRFSGHQFPNYSSELNVNALLLGDSALYLCASSSGTDTAPYTFGSGTRLTVV.

This clone was seen only once. The chain uses TRBV4-2 and TRBJ2-5; D gene uncertain. CDR1 is LGHNA, CDR2 YNFKEQ, per germline. CDR3 size: 14 residues. V dropped 0 bases and J dropped 4 bases, with 9 bases sitting between them. In DNA form, the CDR3 reads TGTGCCAGCAGCCAAGATTGGTTAGGAGAGACCCAGTACTTC. Its protein product is CASSQDWLGETQYF.

V gene TRBV6-6 combines with J gene TRBJ1-2, with D possibly TRBD1 on 5 matching bases. Trimming removed 7 bases from V and 0 bases from J, with 12 bases in between. CDR3 size: 14 residues. The germline V gene has CDR1 MNHNY and CDR2 SVGAGI (reference sequence). The CDR3: CASTQRGSNYGYTF. CDR3 nucleotide sequence: TGTGCCAGCACTCAACGGGGGTCTAACTATGGCTACACCTTC.

CDR3 in DNA: TGTGCCAGCAGCTTAGTAACAGCGGGCAATGAAAAACTGTTTTTT. It yields the protein CASSLVTAGNEKLFF. V is TRBV7-9 and J is TRBJ1-4; D not certain. The germline V and J ends were trimmed by 1 base and 5 bases, with 11 bases remaining between them. Germline V gene lookup returns CDR1 SEHNR and CDR2 FQNEAQ (reference sequence). The CDR3 has 15 residues. The variable domain in full, with the rest retrieved from reference TRBV7-9 and TRBJ1-4, is DTGVSQNPRHKITKRGQNVTFRCDPISEHNRLYWYRQTLGQGPEFLTYFQNEAQLEKSRLLSDRFSAERPKGSFSTLEIQRTEQGDSAMYLCASSLVTAGNEKLFFGSGTQLSVL.

The V and J genes are TRBV24-1 and TRBJ2-2; 9 bases align to TRBD1. With 4 bases clipped from V and 4 bases from J, the junction kept 15 bases outside the gene matches. The CDR3 covers 19 residues. Germline V gene sequence: CDR1 KGHDR, CDR2 SFDVKD. The CDR3 DNA sequence: TGTGCCACCAGTGAGCGGACAGGGGAAGTTTTTTTAAGCACCGGGGAGCTGTTTTTT. Residues: CATSERTGEVFLSTGELFF.

The J gene is TRBJ2-1, the V gene TRBV10-2, with 8 bases identical to TRBD2. The V segment lost 4 bases and the J segment 2 bases; nucleotides outside the gene matches: 4. Germline CDR1 is WSHSY and CDR2 is SAAADI. This CDR3 is built from 15 residues. For the CDR3, the DNA is TGCGCCAGCAGTGCCAAGACTAGCGCCTACAATGAGCAGTTCTTC. It is translated as CASSAKTSAYNEQFF.

The rearrangement uses TRBV24-1 and TRBJ1-5, with TRBD1 identical over 7 bases. This CDR3 has 17 amino acids. The V and J ends lost 2 bases and 6 bases, in that order; junction bases with no gene match: 12. The V gene's germline CDR1 is KGHDR and CDR2 SFDVKD. In nucleotides, the CDR3 is TGTGCCACCAGTGATTCCCACACCGGGACAGAAGCTCAGCCCCAGCATTTT. As protein: CATSDSHTGTEAQPQHF.

The gene calls are TRBV7-9 and TRBJ2-1; the D is unclear. Germline values: CDR1 SEHNR, CDR2 FQNEAQ (reference sequence). V lost 5 bases, J lost 5 bases, and 7 bases lay in between. The CDR3 extends over 12 amino acids. CDR3 protein: CASSPGHNEQFF. DNA for the CDR3: TGTGCCAGCAGCCCAGGCCACAATGAGCAGTTCTTC.

This clone was observed a few times. V gene TRBV6-1 combines with J gene TRBJ1-5, with a possible D match to TRBD1 (5 bases). The CDR3 is 16 residues long. Germline V gene sequence: CDR1 MNHNS, CDR2 SASEGT. The germline V and J ends were trimmed by 4 bases and 0 bases, with 13 bases remaining between them. CDR3 nucleotide sequence: TGTGCCAGCAGTGTACGGGACCGACCTAGCAATCAGCCCCAGCATTTT. Protein: CASSVRDRPSNQPQHF.